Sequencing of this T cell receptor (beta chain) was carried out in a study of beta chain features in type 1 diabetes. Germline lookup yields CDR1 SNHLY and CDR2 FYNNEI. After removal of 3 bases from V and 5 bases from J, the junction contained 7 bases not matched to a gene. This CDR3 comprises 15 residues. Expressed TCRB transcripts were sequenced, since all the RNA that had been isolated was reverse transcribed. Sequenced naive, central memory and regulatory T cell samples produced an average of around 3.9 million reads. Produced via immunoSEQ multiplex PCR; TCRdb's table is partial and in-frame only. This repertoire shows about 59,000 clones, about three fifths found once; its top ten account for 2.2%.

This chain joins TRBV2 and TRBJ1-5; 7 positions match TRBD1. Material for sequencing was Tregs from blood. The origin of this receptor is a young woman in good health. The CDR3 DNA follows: TGTGCCAGCAGTGATTGGGGCAGGGGGGATCAGCCCCAGCATTTT. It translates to CASSDWGRGDQPQHF.